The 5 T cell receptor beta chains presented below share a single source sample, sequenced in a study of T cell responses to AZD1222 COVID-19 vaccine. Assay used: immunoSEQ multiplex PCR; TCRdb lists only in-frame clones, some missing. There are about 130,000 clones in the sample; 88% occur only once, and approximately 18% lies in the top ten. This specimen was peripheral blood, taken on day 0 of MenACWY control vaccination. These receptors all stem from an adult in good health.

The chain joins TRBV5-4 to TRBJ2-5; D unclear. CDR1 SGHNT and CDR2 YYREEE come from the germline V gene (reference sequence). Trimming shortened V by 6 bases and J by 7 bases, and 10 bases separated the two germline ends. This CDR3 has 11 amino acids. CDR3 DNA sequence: TGTGCCAGCACCACCGTGGGGACCCAGTACTTC. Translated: CASTTVGTQYF.

Written as DNA, the CDR3 is TGTGCCAGCCGCCCGGGACAGTTCACCGGGGAGCTGTTTTTT. Encoded protein: CASRPGQFTGELFF. V is TRBV28 and J is TRBJ2-2; 7 positions match TRBD1. The length of the CDR3 is 14 residues. Per the germline V gene, CDR1 is MDHEN and CDR2 is SYDVKM. The ends lost 8 bases at V and 4 bases at J; junction bases unmatched: 7.

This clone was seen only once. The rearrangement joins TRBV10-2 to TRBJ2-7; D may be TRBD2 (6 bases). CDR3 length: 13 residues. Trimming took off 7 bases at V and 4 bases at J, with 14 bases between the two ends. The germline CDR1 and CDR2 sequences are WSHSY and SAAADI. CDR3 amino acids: CASTSGLLYEQYF. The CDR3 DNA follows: TGCGCCAGCACCTCGGGACTTCTATACGAGCAGTACTTC.

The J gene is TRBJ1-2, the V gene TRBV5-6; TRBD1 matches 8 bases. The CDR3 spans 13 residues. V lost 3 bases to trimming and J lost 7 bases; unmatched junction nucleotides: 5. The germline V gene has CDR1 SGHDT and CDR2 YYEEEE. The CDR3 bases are TGTGCCAGCAGCTCCCACAGGGGGTCTGGCTACACCTTC. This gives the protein CASSSHRGSGYTF.

DNA for the CDR3: TGTGCCAGCAGTTTAGAGGGGCGACAGCCCCAGCATTTT. As protein: CASSLEGRQPQHF. The rearrangement joins TRBV12-3 or TRBV12-4 to TRBJ1-5; a weak D match, TRBD1 (5 bases). Trimming took 1 base from V and 7 from J, leaving 8 bases between them. The CDR3 contains 13 residues.